One sample yielded the 26 T cell receptor beta chains listed below, sequenced in a study of vaccination effects on CD4 cells after COVID-19. No antigen has been identified for these receptors. Clones were sequenced by immunoSEQ multiplex PCR, and TCRdb holds only the in-frame ones, with some missing. The table lists over 50,000 clones, around 78% of them singletons. ViraFEST assay sequencing came after antigen-specific CD4+ T cells were expanded with viral peptide pools. The culture ran for about eleven days before CD4+ T cells were isolated. The vaccine given was either BNT162b2 or mRNA-1273, in two doses. Sequencing was performed on CD4+ T cells from PBMCs cultured with HCoV-229E spike peptides, taken after COVID-19 vaccination. These receptors were obtained from a human donor who received a COVID-19 vaccine.

The chain recombines TRBV6-4 with TRBJ2-1, with TRBD2 identical over 11 bases. J gave up 3 bases and V 6 bases, and 7 bases lay outside the gene matches. The CDR3 consists of 16 residues. Germline V gives CDR1 MRHNA, CDR2 SNTAGT. Written as DNA, the CDR3 is TGTGCCAGCAGCCGACTAGCGGGGACGAACTACAATGAGCAGTTCTTC. It translates to CASSRLAGTNYNEQFF.

This clone showed up just a few times. This rearrangement joins TRBV11-3 to TRBJ1-1, with 7 bases aligning to TRBD1. V was clipped by 8 bases and J by 4 bases; unmatched bases: 19. CDR3 length equals 17 residues. CDR1 SGHNT and CDR2 YENEEA come from the germline V gene. The CDR3: CASDPGTAASRTTEAFF. The CDR3, as DNA: TGTGCCAGCGACCCCGGGACAGCCGCTTCTAGGACCACTGAAGCTTTCTTT.

The chain employs TRBV24-1 and TRBJ2-3; 9 bases agree with TRBD1. Per germline, CDR1 KGHDR and CDR2 SFDVKD. Unmatched junction bases numbered 6, after V lost 3 bases and J lost 6 bases. CDR3 length: 15 residues. The CDR3 DNA sequence: TGTGCCACCAGTGATCCACAGGGGGCAGGGGATACGCAGTATTTT. Residues: CATSDPQGAGDTQYF.

This clone is a singleton in its sample. This chain joins TRBV3-1 (or the pseudogene TRBV3-2) and TRBJ1-2; 8 nucleotides match TRBD1. CDR1 and CDR2 (germline): LGHDT, YNNKEL (reference sequence). V dropped 4 bases and J dropped 4; count of bases not matched to a gene: 5. The CDR3 is made up of 14 amino acids. The CDR3 protein is CASSLTDRGYGYTF. For the CDR3, the DNA is TGTGCCAGCAGCCTTACCGACAGGGGCTATGGCTACACCTTC.

The chain is built from TRBV12-5 and TRBJ1-1; 7 nucleotides match TRBD1. The germline CDR1 and CDR2 sequences are LGHNT and FRNRAP. J was trimmed by 2 bases and V by 6 bases; bases with no gene match: 6. This CDR3 is built from 14 residues. The chain's CDR3 is CASGPQGGNTEAFF. CDR3 coding DNA: TGTGCTAGTGGACCCCAGGGGGGCAACACTGAAGCTTTCTTT.

CDR3 sequence reads: CASRTGGGDGYTF. The CDR3 DNA reads TGTGCCAGCAGAACCGGGGGAGGGGATGGCTACACCTTC. The chain is built from TRBV6-5 and TRBJ1-2, with a possible D match to TRBD1 (5 bases). V was pared by 6 bases and J by 6 bases, with 14 bases between. CDR1 is MNHEY, CDR2 SVGAGI, per germline. This CDR3 has 13 residues.

J is TRBJ2-7 and V is TRBV11-2; D could derive from TRBD1 or TRBD2 (5 bases each). The V end was cut by 0 bases, the J end by 12 bases, with 9 bases between. Germline V gene sequence: CDR1 SGHAT, CDR2 FQNNGV. The CDR3 loop spans 11 amino acids. The CDR3 coding sequence is TGTGCCAGCAGCTTAGATCGGGGCCTGTACGTC. This gives the protein CASSLDRGLYV.

The rearrangement links TRBV30 to TRBJ2-3; 8 bases agree with TRBD1. This CDR3 is built from 16 residues. Germline V lookup: CDR1 GTSNPN, CDR2 SVGIG (reference sequence). Trimming at V came to 4 bases and at J to 5 bases, leaving 14 bases not matched to a gene. In DNA, the CDR3 is TGTGCCTGGAATCCATCTCGACAGGGGAGAGGAGATACGCAGTATTTT. Translated: CAWNPSRQGRGDTQYF. The entire variable domain, with the rest obtained from reference TRBV30 and TRBJ2-3, is as follows: SQTIHQWPATLVQPVGSPLSLECTVEGTSNPNLYWYRQAAGRGLQLLFYSVGIGQISSEVPQNLSASRPQDRQFILSSKKLLLSDSGFYLCAWNPSRQGRGDTQYFGPGTRLTVL.

The V and J genes are TRBV2 and TRBJ2-7; 10 bases match TRBD1. This CDR3 spans 14 amino acids. V lost 6 bases to trimming and J lost 6 bases; unmatched junction nucleotides: 8. Germline CDR1 and CDR2: SNHLY and FYNNEI. The CDR3 here is CASRAGTGVGEQYV. CDR3 sequence (DNA): TGTGCCAGCAGGGCCGGGACAGGGGTGGGCGAGCAGTACGTC.

This clone was found a few times. The chain combines TRBV30 with TRBJ2-2, with 8 bases fitting TRBD2. Germline V gene lookup returns CDR1 GTSNPN and CDR2 SVGIG (reference sequence). J lost 2 bases, V lost 3 bases, and 5 bases had no gene match. The CDR3 runs to 15 residues. In DNA, the CDR3 is TGTGCCTGGAGCCGCGGGGGGCCAAACACCGGGGAGCTGTTTTTT. Its translation is CAWSRGGPNTGELFF. Drawing the rest from reference TRBV30 and TRBJ2-2, the complete variable domain is SQTIHQWPATLVQPVGSPLSLECTVEGTSNPNLYWYRQAAGRGLQLLFYSVGIGQISSEVPQNLSASRPQDRQFILSSKKLLLSDSGFYLCAWSRGGPNTGELFFGEGSRLTVL.

CDR3 residues: CASVGADLPNQPQHF. CDR3 bases: TGTGCCAGCGTTGGGGCCGACCTGCCCAATCAGCCCCAGCATTTT. The chain employs TRBV28 and TRBJ1-5; TRBD1 is a possible D gene (5 bases). Germline V gives CDR1 MDHEN, CDR2 SYDVKM. V was clipped by 8 bases and J by 3 bases, with 17 bases between them. The length of the CDR3 is 15 residues.

The chain uses TRBV18 and TRBJ1-2, with 8 bases fitting TRBD1. J gave up 8 bases and V 5 bases, and 13 bases lay outside the gene matches. Looked up from germline, CDR1 is KGHSH and CDR2 is LQKENI. This CDR3 is 15 amino acids long. The CDR3: CASSSGQGLISGYTF. The CDR3 DNA follows: TGTGCCAGCTCATCAGGACAGGGCCTAATCTCCGGCTACACCTTC.

The rearrangement links TRBV28 to TRBJ1-2; tentatively, D is TRBD1 (5 bases). There are 13 residues in the CDR3. Germline CDR1 is MDHEN and CDR2 is SYDVKM. Between the trimmed V and J ends, which lost 5 bases and 12 bases, there was a span of 19 bases. The CDR3 is CASSQRAGSSNTF. DNA of the CDR3: TGTGCCAGCAGTCAGAGAGCAGGGTCCAGCAACACCTTC.

The genes are TRBV7-2 and TRBJ1-2; D may be TRBD1 (5 bases). CDR1 and CDR2 from the germline V gene are SGHTA and FQGNSA. CDR3 length equals 15 residues. V lost 1 base and J lost 2, with 11 bases in between. CDR3 coding DNA: TGTGCCAGCAGCTTAGTATCGGACACGAACTATGGCTACACCTTC. Protein sequence: CASSLVSDTNYGYTF.

This clone was observed a few times. The V gene is TRBV12-3 or TRBV12-4, the J gene TRBJ1-3; D is undetermined. The ends were cut back, 2 bases at V and 4 bases at J, with 6 bases in the middle. This CDR3 contains 13 residues. CDR3 protein: CASSLFMGNTIYF. CDR3 nucleotide sequence: TGTGCCAGCAGTTTATTTATGGGAAACACCATATATTTT.

V and J are TRBV27 and TRBJ2-1, with 7 bases matching TRBD2. The CDR3 contains 19 residues. The germline CDR1 and CDR2 sequences are MNHEY and SMNVEV (reference sequence). J lost 5 bases, V lost 5 bases, and 21 bases had no gene match. CDR3 loop: CASSRGVGRATDDHNEQFF. The CDR3 DNA reads TGTGCCAGCAGTCGGGGGGTGGGTAGGGCGACCGATGACCACAATGAGCAGTTCTTC.

V is TRBV29-1 and J is TRBJ1-1; a possible D gene is TRBD1 (5 bases). The V gene lost 5 bases and the J gene lost 2 bases, with 12 bases spanning the gap. CDR3 length equals 13 residues. Per the germline V gene, CDR1 is SQVTM and CDR2 is ANQGSEA. The CDR3 sequence: CSVWNRLNTEAFF. CDR3 sequence (DNA): TGCAGCGTTTGGAACAGGTTAAACACTGAAGCTTTCTTT.

This clone has only a few counts. The chain recombines TRBV4-1 with TRBJ2-5; D remains unclear. V lost 3 bases, J lost 3 bases, and 11 bases lay in between. Germline CDR1 is MGHRA and CDR2 is YSYEKL. The CDR3 runs 14 residues. CDR3 DNA sequence: TGCGCCAGCAGCCAGAGTCTGGTTAAAGAGACCCAGTACTTC. Residues: CASSQSLVKETQYF.

The J gene is TRBJ1-1, the V gene TRBV6-4, with 8 bases identical to TRBD1. The V gene's germline CDR1 is MRHNA and CDR2 SNTAGT. The CDR3 has 15 amino acids. V dropped 0 bases and J dropped 2; count of bases not matched to a gene: 2. As DNA, the CDR3 is TGTGCCAGCAGTGACTCGGACAGGGTAAACACTGAAGCTTTCTTT. It is translated as CASSDSDRVNTEAFF.

The chain carries TRBV28 and TRBJ2-5, with 16 nucleotides matching TRBD2. V lost 6 bases, J lost 7 bases, and 14 bases stayed unmatched. Germline lookup yields CDR1 MDHEN and CDR2 SYDVKM. The CDR3 runs 18 residues. CDR3 DNA: TGTGCCAGCAGCTTAGTTGGGACTAGCGGGGGGGGAGTTGGGACCCAGTACTTC. Protein product: CASSLVGTSGGGVGTQYF.

This chain joins TRBV18 and TRBJ1-2; 7 nucleotides line up with TRBD1. Germline trimming cut 6 bases from V and 7 bases from J; bases unmatched to any gene: 11. The V gene's germline CDR1 is KGHSH and CDR2 LQKENI. This CDR3 region has 14 residues. CDR3 in amino acids: CASSLDRDGGGYTF. In DNA, the CDR3 is TGTGCCAGCTCTCTCGACAGGGACGGAGGTGGCTACACCTTC.

This sequence joins TRBV24-1 and TRBJ2-5; 7 bases match TRBD1. Losses at the gene ends were 5 bases for V and 0 bases for J; bases not matched to a gene: 2. In germline, CDR1 is KGHDR, CDR2 SFDVKD. The CDR3 covers 14 residues. DNA of the CDR3: TGTGCCACCAGTGCGACAGGGAACCAAGAGACCCAGTACTTC. This sequence encodes CATSATGNQETQYF.

The DNA of the CDR3 is TGTGCCAGCAGGGACTTGGGGGGCACAGATACGCAGTATTTT. Amino acid sequence: CASRDLGGTDTQYF. This chain connects TRBV27 to TRBJ2-3; D could derive from TRBD1 or TRBD2 (5 bases each). The CDR3 contains 14 residues. The V and J ends lost 6 bases and 1 base respectively, with 11 bases between them. CDR1 is MNHEY, CDR2 SMNVEV, per germline (reference sequence).

The table lists this clone with a few counts. The rearrangement links TRBV6-1 to TRBJ1-1; D gene ambiguous. Looked up from germline, CDR1 is MNHNS and CDR2 is SASEGT. Trimming took 5 bases from V and 2 from J, leaving 9 bases between them. The CDR3 is 13 residues long. The CDR3 sequence is CASSYMGNTEAFF. The CDR3 DNA follows: TGTGCCAGCAGTTATATGGGAAACACTGAAGCTTTCTTT.

The chain employs TRBV20-1 and TRBJ1-2; D is possibly TRBD1 (6 bases). Trimming removed 5 bases from V and 6 bases from J, with 10 bases in between. The CDR3 contains 11 residues. From germline, CDR1 is DFQATT and CDR2 SNEGSKA (reference sequence). This CDR3 is CSADYRDGYTF. The DNA for the CDR3 is TGCAGTGCTGACTACAGGGATGGCTACACCTTC.

The chain links TRBV5-1 to TRBJ2-3; D is possibly TRBD1 or TRBD2 (5 bases each). The CDR3 runs to 16 residues. The V end lost 0 bases, the J end lost 2 bases, and 13 bases lay between the germline ends. The germline CDR1 and CDR2 sequences are SGHRS and YFSETQ. CDR3 bases: TGCGCCAGCAGCTTGGCCACGGGGCAACCCACAGATACGCAGTATTTT. Translating it yields CASSLATGQPTDTQYF.